This TCR beta chain was observed in a study of blood T cells in healthy people across ages. Overall study findings and caveats: PBMCs were not sorted, which prevented a conclusive comparison of naive versus antigen-experienced cells. Age showed a roughly linear inverse relationship with TCR beta diversity per million T cells.

Investigators took around 10 milliliters of peripheral blood from every donor. As to this clonotype: Its antigen remains unidentified.

The V end was cut by 6 bases, the J end by 3 bases, with 18 bases between. Germline loops: CDR1 SQVTM, CDR2 ANQGSEA. The CDR3 totals 14 residues. Using a J-beta primer mix together with a sample-barcoded 5' primer, a second PCR was run for about 6 to 12 cycles. TCRdb analysed the 5' RACE reads with MiXCR anew, one entry per CDR3 protein. The table includes 650,000 to 800,000 distinct CDR3 sequences, around 43% detected once. This chain joins TRBV29-1 and TRBJ2-7, with D possibly matching TRBD2 (5 bases). The sequenced material came from blood. This sequence was found in a man aged 55 to 69 in good health. The DNA of the CDR3 is TGCAGCGTCACGAGATTGGGAGTAGGCTACGAGCAGTACTTC. Its translation: CSVTRLGVGYEQYF.